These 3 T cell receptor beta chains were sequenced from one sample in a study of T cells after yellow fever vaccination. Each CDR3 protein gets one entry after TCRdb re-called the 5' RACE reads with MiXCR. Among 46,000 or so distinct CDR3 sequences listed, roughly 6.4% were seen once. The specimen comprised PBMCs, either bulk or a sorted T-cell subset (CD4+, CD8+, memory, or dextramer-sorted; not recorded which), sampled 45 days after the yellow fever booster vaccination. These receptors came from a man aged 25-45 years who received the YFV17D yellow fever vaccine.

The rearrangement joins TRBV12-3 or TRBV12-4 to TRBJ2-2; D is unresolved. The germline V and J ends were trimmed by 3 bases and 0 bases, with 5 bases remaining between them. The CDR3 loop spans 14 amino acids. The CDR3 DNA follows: TGTGCCAGCAGTTTGTCGACGAACACCGGGGAGCTGTTTTTT. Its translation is CASSLSTNTGELFF.

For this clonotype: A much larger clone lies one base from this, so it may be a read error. DNA of the CDR3: TGTGACAGCAGTTTAGCTAGGACGGTTCAAGAGACCCAGTACTTC. Translating it yields CDSSLARTVQETQYF. V gene TRBV27 combines with J gene TRBJ2-5; no clear D. Germline CDR1 MNHEY, CDR2 SMNVEV (reference sequence). The CDR3 is 15 amino acids.

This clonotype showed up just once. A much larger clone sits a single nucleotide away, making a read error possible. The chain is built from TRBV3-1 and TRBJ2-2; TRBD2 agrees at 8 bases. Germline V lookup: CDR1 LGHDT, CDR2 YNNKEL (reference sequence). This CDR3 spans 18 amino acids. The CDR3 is CTSSPQVGAGVRNGELFF. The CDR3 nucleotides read TGTACCAGCAGTCCCCAAGTCGGAGCGGGAGTGAGGAACGGGGAGCTGTTTTTT.